The T cell receptor beta chain described here comes from a study of CD8 T cells in ankylosing spondylitis. This clonotype was found many times. Its antigen is as yet unknown. Each CDR3 protein gets one entry after TCRdb re-called the 5' RACE reads with MiXCR. The sample carries approximately 250,000 distinct CDR3 sequences, about 10% recorded once. The germline V and J ends were trimmed by 3 bases and 4 bases, with 17 bases remaining between them. Germline V gives CDR1 LGHDT, CDR2 YNNKEL (reference sequence). The CDR3 has 16 amino acids. Regarding the study as a whole: Ankylosing spondylitis blood seemed to carry a telltale TCR beta motif made of about 8 highly homologous variants. A CD8+ phenotype characterized the disease-linked clones, which were relatively rare in peripheral blood.

The TCR originated in a male donor with ankylosing spondylitis or in good health (not recorded which). The rearrangement links TRBV3-1 to TRBJ2-3; D gene unclear. Sequencing was carried out using blood, either unsorted or a sorted T cell fraction (not recorded which). CDR3 DNA: TGTGCCAGCAGCCATCGAAGGTCGCAACGTGCAGATACGCAGTATTTT. This encodes CASSHRRSQRADTQYF.